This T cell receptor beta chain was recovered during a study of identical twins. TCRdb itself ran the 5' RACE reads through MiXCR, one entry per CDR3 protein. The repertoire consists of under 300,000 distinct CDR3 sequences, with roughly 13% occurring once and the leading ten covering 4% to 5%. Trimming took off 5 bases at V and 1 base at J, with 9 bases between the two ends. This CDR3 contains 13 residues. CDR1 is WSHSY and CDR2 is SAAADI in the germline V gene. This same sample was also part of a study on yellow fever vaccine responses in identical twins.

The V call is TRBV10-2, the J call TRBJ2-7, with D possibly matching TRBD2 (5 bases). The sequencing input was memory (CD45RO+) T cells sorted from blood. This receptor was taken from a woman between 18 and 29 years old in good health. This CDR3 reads CASSLLVSYEQYF. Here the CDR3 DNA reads TGCGCCAGCAGTTTACTAGTTTCCTACGAGCAGTACTTC.